These T cell receptor beta chains were read from a single sample in a study of identical twins. TCRdb independently ran MiXCR on the 5' RACE reads; one entry per CDR3 protein. The sample lists roughly 240,000 distinct CDR3 sequences; 7.5% were seen once. The same specimen was also included in a second study, on yellow fever vaccine responses in identical twins.

What was sequenced was CD8+ T cells sorted from blood. The receptors here all came from a woman between 18 and 29 years old in good health. Both conserved end residues are trimmed from each CDR3.

j_call v_call cdr3_aa
TRBJ2-1 TRBV7-9 ASRDRAGTVF
TRBJ2-1 TRBV20-1 SAREAGNNEQF
TRBJ2-7 TRBV20-1 SARAPLAGSSYEQY
TRBJ2-7 TRBV15 ATSRSRAGGFYEQY
TRBJ2-5 TRBV2 ASSRGTPKPGETQY
TRBJ1-1 TRBV29-1 SVDFRDTEAF
TRBJ2-5 TRBV12-3/TRBV12-4 ASSLMETQY
TRBJ2-2 TRBV3-1 ASSQEGNTGELF
TRBJ1-6 TRBV21-1 ASSKAGGTGSSPLH
TRBJ2-1 TRBV3-1 ASSQELAGVFNEQF
TRBJ2-1 TRBV5-1 ASTSGTTKYNEQF
TRBJ1-5 TRBV15 AIAGGNQPQH
TRBJ2-1 TRBV21-1 ASTGTISYNEQF
TRBJ2-7 TRBV5-5 ASSLGTSGEQY
TRBJ1-4 TRBV9 ASSAPDSEEKLF
TRBJ1-5 TRBV6-1 ASSELAGNQPQH
TRBJ2-1 TRBV2 ASSGLYNEQF
TRBJ1-3 TRBV12-3/TRBV12-4 ASSSDSNTIY
TRBJ2-7 TRBV28 ASSSGSGYEHY
TRBJ2-7 TRBV9 ASSVDLDKGPNEQY
TRBJ2-1 TRBV29-1 SVEGGARNEQF
TRBJ2-7 TRBV20-1 SARVSGGDYYEQY
TRBJ2-5 TRBV4-1 ASSQAFTGKETQY
TRBJ2-5 TRBV7-6 ASSLAPEGEETQY
TRBJ1-1 TRBV7-9 ASISSTRGTEAF
TRBJ2-2 TRBV4-1 ASSSIAGGPIGGELF
TRBJ1-6 TRBV6-1 ASSPSRLVESPLH
TRBJ1-2 TRBV7-9 ASSRGTSRGGYT
TRBJ2-7 TRBV7-2 ASSLRLNPYEQY
TRBJ2-7 TRBV24-1 ATSEIQGNEQY
TRBJ1-2 TRBV7-9 ASSLADMGYT
TRBJ1-2 TRBV3-1 ASSPVGVENYGYT
TRBJ2-3 TRBV3-1 ASRRTSGSIDTQY
TRBJ2-7 TRBV7-9 ASTTEAGLSYEQY
TRBJ2-3 TRBV7-8 ASSPEDRSTDTQY
TRBJ2-1 TRBV12-3/TRBV12-4 ASSLSTPATNEQF
TRBJ1-1 TRBV3-1 ASSQYSTSGGMNTEAF
TRBJ2-5 TRBV9 ASSVGSTQETQY
TRBJ2-3 TRBV7-9 ASSPLRQGADTQY
TRBJ1-1 TRBV4-1 ASSQGPGANTEAF
TRBJ2-1 TRBV5-1 ASSLDQIYNEQF
TRBJ2-1 TRBV7-9 ASSLTSGSLYNEQF